This T cell receptor (beta chain) stems from a study of shared clonotypes between healthy human individuals. Study-level background: Per-donor plates numbered three CD4 naive, three CD4 memory, two CD8 naive and one CD8 memory.

CD45RO-negative CD8 cells positively selected for CCR7 made up the naive population, which excluded terminally differentiated effector memory CD45RA+ cells. On this clone: The antigen is undetermined.

The CDR3 runs to 16 residues. CDR1 and CDR2 from the germline V gene are SGHNT and YENEEA. Trimming pared 5 bases from V and 0 bases from J, leaving 14 bases between. Clones were read by immunoSEQ multiplex PCR, and TCRdb kept only the in-frame ones, dropping some. The table includes roughly 2 million clones, over 85% detected once. The study's findings and limits: It was observed that roughly 4.8% of naive CD4 clonotypes were shared across several donors. Sorted-subset samples were not fully sequenced, rarefaction indicated. The study generally estimated greater richness for naive than memory subsets.

The gene calls are TRBV11-3 and TRBJ2-1, with D perhaps TRBD1 (6 bases). This sequence originates from a man between 18 and 29 years old in good health. What was sequenced was naive CD8+ T cells sorted from blood. CDR3 coding DNA: TGTGCCAGCAGCCCGACAGGAACGAGCTCCTACAATGAGCAGTTCTTC. Translating it yields CASSPTGTSSYNEQFF.